Reported below is one TCR beta chain. These data are taken from a study of shared clonotypes between healthy human individuals. The wider study: The study used three CD4 naive, three CD4 memory, two CD8 naive and one CD8 memory plate per donor.

Selected positively for CCR7 and CD45RO-negative, naive CD8 cells excluded terminally differentiated effector memory CD45RA+ cells. Profiled with immunoSEQ multiplex PCR; TCRdb holds only in-frame clones, not every one. The sample lists over 800,000 clones; 80% to 95% were seen once. V shed 3 bases, J shed 4 bases, and the junction held 9 bases outside the gene matches. CDR3 length equals 17 residues. Germline CDR1 and CDR2: SGDLS and YYNGEE. This sequence was found in a man in his thirties or forties in good health. The source material was naive CD8+ T cells sorted from blood. The gene calls are TRBV9 and TRBJ2-2; 10 bases align to TRBD2. The CDR3 coding sequence is TGTGCCAGCAGCGCAAATCCTAGCGGGAGTATCACCGGGGAGCTGTTTTTT. Amino acid sequence: CASSANPSGSITGELFF.